The next 12 T cell receptor beta chains were all read from a single sample in a study of blood T cell repertoires in COVID-19. Only in-frame clones appear in the TCRdb table, and some are missing; sequencing was by immunoSEQ multiplex PCR. The repertoire holds over 150,000 clones, roughly nine tenths seen once, with around 20% in the top ten. What was sequenced was peripheral blood. These TCRs come from a man between 70 and 80 years old with active or convalescent COVID-19.

The chain combines TRBV7-9 with TRBJ2-7; 7 nucleotides agree with TRBD1. This CDR3 is 15 amino acids long. The germline CDR1 and CDR2 sequences are SEHNR and FQNEAQ (reference sequence). V lost 5 bases, J lost 5 bases, and 12 bases stayed unmatched. CDR3 DNA: TGTGCCAGCAGCCCCACAGGGGCAGGGCGGAACGAGCAGTACTTC. This sequence encodes CASSPTGAGRNEQYF. The complete variable domain, with remaining parts taken from reference TRBV7-9 and TRBJ2-7, reads DTGVSQNPRHKITKRGQNVTFRCDPISEHNRLYWYRQTLGQGPEFLTYFQNEAQLEKSRLLSDRFSAERPKGSFSTLEIQRTEQGDSAMYLCASSPTGAGRNEQYFGPGTRLTVT.

This rearrangement joins TRBV6-6 to TRBJ2-1; 11 nucleotides match TRBD2. Germline CDR1 reads MNHNY; CDR2 reads SVGAGI (reference sequence). This CDR3 has 14 amino acids. The ends lost 1 base at V and 9 bases at J; junction bases unmatched: 2. The CDR3 loop is CASSYLLAGAEQFF. CDR3 bases: TGTGCCAGCAGTTACTTACTAGCGGGAGCTGAGCAGTTCTTC.

The chain has TRBV27 and TRBJ2-1; TRBD1 aligns across 11 bases. The CDR3 has 17 amino acids. Germline loops: CDR1 MNHEY, CDR2 SMNVEV (reference sequence). With 2 bases clipped from V and 12 bases from J, the junction kept 15 bases outside the gene matches. CDR3 protein: CASSLGGTGGMSRGQFF. The CDR3 bases are TGTGCCAGCAGTTTAGGCGGGACAGGGGGAATGTCGAGGGGGCAGTTCTTC.

The sample holds a few counts of this clone. The rearrangement links TRBV19 to TRBJ2-7; D remains ambiguous. Per germline, CDR1 LNHDA and CDR2 SQIVND (reference sequence). The CDR3 consists of 14 residues. The ends were cut back, 3 bases at V and 0 bases at J, with 9 bases in the middle. In DNA form, the CDR3 reads TGTGCCAGTAGTATGGCCTCCCACTCCTACGAGCAGTACTTC. It specifies CASSMASHSYEQYF.

This sequence joins TRBV5-1 and TRBJ2-3; 8 bases match TRBD1. The CDR3 covers 17 residues. The V gene end was trimmed by 3 bases and the J gene end by 1 base; junction bases not matched to a gene: 10. Germline CDR1 SGHRS, CDR2 YFSETQ. DNA of the CDR3: TGCGCCAGCAGCTCCGGGACAGGTTCCGTGGGCACAGATACGCAGTATTTT. Amino acid sequence: CASSSGTGSVGTDTQYF.

This rearrangement joins TRBV29-1 to TRBJ2-5; D possibly corresponds to TRBD1 (7 bases). The germline gives CDR1 SQVTM, CDR2 ANQGSEA. The CDR3 is 14 amino acids. The V end was cut by 6 bases, the J end by 2 bases, with 16 bases between. Written as DNA, the CDR3 is TGCAGCGTACCCTCGACAGGGAGGCAAGAGACCCAGTACTTC. Amino acids: CSVPSTGRQETQYF.

The chain couples TRBV27 to TRBJ2-1, with D possibly being TRBD1 (6 bases). Deletions cut 6 bases from V and 2 bases from J, with 8 bases between. This CDR3 has 13 residues. The germline CDR1 and CDR2 sequences are MNHEY and SMNVEV (reference sequence). CDR3: CASRRDTYNEQFF. As DNA, the CDR3 is TGTGCCAGCAGGAGGGACACCTACAATGAGCAGTTCTTC.

The rearrangement links TRBV10-3 to TRBJ1-2; D is undetermined. Germline CDR1 reads ENHRY; CDR2 reads SYGVKD. The ends were cut back, 5 bases at V and 0 bases at J, with 10 bases in the middle. CDR3 length: 14 amino acids. DNA of the CDR3: TGTGCCATCAGTCGCGAGGGTTCTAACTATGGCTACACCTTC. Translating gives CAISREGSNYGYTF.

The chain joins TRBV9 to TRBJ2-1, with D possibly matching TRBD1 (6 bases). The CDR3 totals 14 residues. Trimming left V 0 bases short and J 8 bases short, with 12 bases between. Germline values: CDR1 SGDLS, CDR2 YYNGEE. CDR3 region: CASSVVQGRDEQFF. The CDR3 DNA sequence: TGTGCCAGCAGCGTAGTACAGGGTAGGGATGAGCAGTTCTTC.

This clone was counted only a few times. The chain joins TRBV28 to TRBJ2-3; TRBD1 matches 10 bases. The CDR3 covers 15 residues. Germline V gives CDR1 MDHEN, CDR2 SYDVKM. With 2 bases clipped from V and 4 bases from J, the junction kept 3 bases outside the gene matches. The CDR3 nucleotides read TGTGCCAGCAGTTTAGCCGGGACAGGGGCAGATACGCAGTATTTT. Translated, it gives CASSLAGTGADTQYF.

For this clone: The same CDR3 also results from other DNA sequences found in this sample. This chain links TRBV6-5 with TRBJ1-2, with 8 bases fitting TRBD1. Trimming took 6 bases from V and 4 from J; bases not matched to a gene: 4. The germline V gene has CDR1 MNHEY and CDR2 SVGAGI. CDR3 length: 13 amino acids. The CDR3 DNA reads as TGTGCCAGCAGCTCAGGGGGCCTCTATGGCTACACCTTC. Its translation: CASSSGGLYGYTF.

The rearrangement uses TRBV3-1 (or the pseudogene TRBV3-2) and TRBJ2-5; no clear D gene. There are 12 residues in the CDR3. The V and J ends lost 2 bases and 4 bases respectively, with 5 bases between them. Germline CDR1 LGHDT, CDR2 YNNKEL (reference sequence). This chain's CDR3 is CASSQRRETQYF. Written as DNA, the CDR3 is TGTGCCAGCAGCCAAAGGAGAGAGACCCAGTACTTC.